The 2 T cell receptor beta chains below were found in one sample sequenced in a study of Ad26.COV2.S vaccination and SARS-CoV-2 variants. Treatment noted: some 20 received Ad26.COV2.S at low or high dose, single or two shots; about five received placebo; per-sample allocation not given. Specimens were obtained on day 63 following the first vaccine or placebo injection. This table comes from immunoSEQ multiplex PCR, and its TCRdb copy is limited to in-frame clones, with some not included. Among about 320,000 clones listed, 90% were seen once. Sequencing used peripheral blood, obtained in a trial of Ad26.COV2.S vaccine versus placebo. These receptors were obtained from a person aged 18-60 years who received the Ad26.COV2.S COVID-19 vaccine or a placebo.

This clone was detected a few times. V and J are TRBV5-4 and TRBJ1-2; 8 bases agree with TRBD1. The CDR3 covers 16 residues. Trimming at V came to 3 bases and at J to 2 bases, leaving 9 bases not matched to a gene. Germline CDR1 reads SGHNT; CDR2 reads YYREEE (reference sequence). The CDR3 loop reads CASSWRTGYGNYGYTF. The CDR3 DNA is TGTGCCAGCAGCTGGAGGACAGGGTATGGAAACTATGGCTACACCTTC.

V usage is TRBV7-9 and J usage is TRBJ2-1; TRBD2 might be the D (5 bases). The CDR3 covers 15 residues. Germline CDR1 SEHNR, CDR2 FQNEAQ (reference sequence). Trimming cost V 5 bases and J 3 bases, with 14 bases left between them. CDR3 coding DNA: TGTGCCAGCAGCGCGTCCGTCGGGGTCTACAATGAGCAGTTCTTC. Protein sequence: CASSASVGVYNEQFF. The complete variable domain, with remaining parts taken from reference TRBV7-9 and TRBJ2-1, reads DTGVSQNPRHKITKRGQNVTFRCDPISEHNRLYWYRQTLGQGPEFLTYFQNEAQLEKSRLLSDRFSAERPKGSFSTLEIQRTEQGDSAMYLCASSASVGVYNEQFFGPGTRLTVL.